This T cell receptor beta chain was profiled in a study of shared clonotypes between healthy human individuals. The method was immunoSEQ multiplex PCR; TCRdb's version includes in-frame clones alone and lacks a portion of them. The sample lists about 1,800,000 clones, over 85% occurring once. A remark on this clone: The same CDR3 also results from other DNA sequences found in this sample.

Naive CD8 cells comprised CD45RO-negative, CCR7-positively selected cells, excluding terminally differentiated effector memory CD45RA+ cells. The CDR3 runs 12 residues. V was pared by 6 bases and J by 0 bases, with 5 bases between. CDR1 and CDR2 from the germline V gene are MDHEN and SYDVKM. The TCR was taken from a man aged 18 to 30 in good health. The chain links TRBV28 to TRBJ1-1; D uncertain. Sequencing was carried out using naive CD8+ T cells sorted from blood. The CDR3, as DNA: TGTGCCAGCAGGGAATTGAACACTGAAGCTTTCTTT. Residues: CASRELNTEAFF.